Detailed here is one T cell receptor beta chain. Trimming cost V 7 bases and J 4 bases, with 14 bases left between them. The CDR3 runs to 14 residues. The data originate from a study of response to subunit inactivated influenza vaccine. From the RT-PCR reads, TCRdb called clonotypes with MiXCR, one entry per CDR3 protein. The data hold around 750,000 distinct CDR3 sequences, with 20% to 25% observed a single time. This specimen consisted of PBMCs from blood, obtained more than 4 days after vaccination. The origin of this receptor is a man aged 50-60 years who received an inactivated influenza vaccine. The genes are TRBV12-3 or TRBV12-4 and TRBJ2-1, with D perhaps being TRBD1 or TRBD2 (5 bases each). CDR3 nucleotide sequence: TGTGCCAGCAATTTCAGGGACCGGTACAATGAGCAGTTCTTC. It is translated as CASNFRDRYNEQFF.